This T cell receptor beta chain was sequenced for a study of blood T cell repertoires in COVID-19. Overall study context: Some COVID-19 samples were acute and others convalescent; all came from the United States, Italy and Spain. PBMCs, B-cell-depleted T cells, or T cells were the source of the cDNA or gDNA that made up the material.

Original handling: Nucleated cell counts were estimated from reference gene primer amplification. Generated by immunoSEQ multiplex PCR, the TCRdb table keeps only in-frame clones and is missing some. The V and J calls and clone size were taken over from that table, and D and trimming were inferred from the DNA. This sample has over 150,000 clones, with roughly nine tenths found just once. The V gene's germline CDR1 is MDHEN and CDR2 SYDVKM. The CDR3 covers 14 residues. V shed 6 bases and J 5 bases; nucleotides not matched to a gene: 9. The gene calls are TRBV28 and TRBJ1-1; 7 bases map to TRBD1. This TCR derives from a man between 18 and 29 years old who had recovered from COVID-19. Sequences were obtained from peripheral blood. The CDR3 DNA reads as TGTGCCAGCAGCTACTTACAGGGGTGGACTGAAGCTTTCTTT. Its protein product is CASSYLQGWTEAFF.